Listed below are T cell receptor beta chains from one sample, sequenced in a study of beta chain features in type 1 diabetes. TCRdb keeps only in-frame clones here, not all; method: immunoSEQ multiplex PCR. The table shows nearly 350,000 clones, with around 8.5% occurring only once. Sequencing was carried out using central memory CD4+ T cells from blood. These receptors came from a young man with type 1 diabetes. The conserved cysteine and the conserved F or W are not part of the CDR3 here. The order of the fields is V gene, J gene, CDR3 protein.

v_call: TRBV7-2; j_call: TRBJ1-3; cdr3_aa: ASSLGQGGNTIY
v_call: TRBV7-6; j_call: TRBJ1-1; cdr3_aa: ASSAPGSSLSTEAF
v_call: TRBV18; j_call: TRBJ1-5; cdr3_aa: ASSRSGTEGANQPQH
v_call: TRBV28; j_call: TRBJ2-7; cdr3_aa: ASSLLGQVVRYEQY
v_call: TRBV28; j_call: TRBJ2-3; cdr3_aa: ASNFDRGADTQY
v_call: TRBV30; j_call: TRBJ1-6; cdr3_aa: ACTMGMDSPLH
v_call: TRBV20-1; j_call: TRBJ2-5; cdr3_aa: SAQLKETQY
v_call: TRBV5-1; j_call: TRBJ2-3; cdr3_aa: ASSLGLEADTQY
v_call: TRBV5-1; j_call: TRBJ2-3; cdr3_aa: ASSLDPGPDTQY
v_call: TRBV6-7; j_call: TRBJ2-2; cdr3_aa: ASSGGSGELF
v_call: TRBV6-5; j_call: TRBJ1-2; cdr3_aa: ASRSPRDSNYGYT
v_call: TRBV23-1; j_call: TRBJ2-2; cdr3_aa: ASFPGQGGDTGELF
v_call: TRBV7-9; j_call: TRBJ2-6; cdr3_aa: ASTFSGANVLT
v_call: TRBV4-2; j_call: TRBJ1-4; cdr3_aa: ASSQGSRAAADEKLF
v_call: TRBV6-5; j_call: TRBJ2-3; cdr3_aa: ASSPDRATDTQY
v_call: TRBV29-1; j_call: TRBJ2-1; cdr3_aa: SVGSGDYNEQF
v_call: TRBV4-1; j_call: TRBJ2-7; cdr3_aa: ASSHGTDEQY
v_call: TRBV29-1; j_call: TRBJ1-2; cdr3_aa: SVEDLVSTVYYGYT
v_call: TRBV2; j_call: TRBJ2-5; cdr3_aa: ASSEALKTQY
v_call: TRBV7-2; j_call: TRBJ2-1; cdr3_aa: ASSRPVVNEQF
v_call: TRBV25-1; j_call: TRBJ2-2; cdr3_aa: ASSDNDRGIIGELF
v_call: TRBV10-1; j_call: TRBJ2-3; cdr3_aa: ASSPNGGLSTDTQY
v_call: TRBV5-6; j_call: TRBJ1-1; cdr3_aa: ASSFVGGENTEAF
v_call: TRBV25-1; j_call: TRBJ1-1; cdr3_aa: ASSAQGFTEAF
v_call: TRBV5-1; j_call: TRBJ1-5; cdr3_aa: ASSLDGDSNQPQH
v_call: TRBV30; j_call: TRBJ1-1; cdr3_aa: AWSVGLNTEAF
v_call: TRBV28; j_call: TRBJ2-5; cdr3_aa: ATTSGGLETQY
v_call: TRBV7-2; j_call: TRBJ2-7; cdr3_aa: ASSSPSGGTGQY
v_call: TRBV5-6; j_call: TRBJ1-5; cdr3_aa: ASSRQGEYQPQH
v_call: TRBV10-1; j_call: TRBJ1-5; cdr3_aa: ASSETSNQPQH
v_call: TRBV15; j_call: TRBJ1-2; cdr3_aa: ATSRTAIEFGYT
v_call: TRBV7-9; j_call: TRBJ2-7; cdr3_aa: ASSLGSYEQY
v_call: TRBV27; j_call: TRBJ2-1; cdr3_aa: ASSLSSGRKYNEQF
v_call: TRBV2; j_call: TRBJ1-1; cdr3_aa: ASSEAPDTTRAF
v_call: TRBV6-5; j_call: TRBJ1-5; cdr3_aa: ASSYSRSNQPQH
v_call: TRBV5-6; j_call: TRBJ1-3; cdr3_aa: ASSPQQGSGNTIY
v_call: TRBV4-3; j_call: TRBJ1-4; cdr3_aa: ASSPRTGGEKLF
v_call: TRBV9; j_call: TRBJ2-1; cdr3_aa: ASTTGLLNEQF
v_call: TRBV2; j_call: TRBJ2-2; cdr3_aa: ASRGFPSTGELF
v_call: TRBV7-2; j_call: TRBJ2-5; cdr3_aa: ASSLRASGNIETQY
v_call: TRBV5-1; j_call: TRBJ2-1; cdr3_aa: ASSWRTGGDEQF
v_call: TRBV7-9; j_call: TRBJ2-7; cdr3_aa: ASSLGTSGPYEQY
v_call: TRBV4-1; j_call: TRBJ1-1; cdr3_aa: ASSPGPEAF
v_call: TRBV7-2; j_call: TRBJ2-3; cdr3_aa: ASSPSGGGGTDTQY
v_call: TRBV27; j_call: TRBJ1-4; cdr3_aa: ASKGGALNEKLF
v_call: TRBV30; j_call: TRBJ2-5; cdr3_aa: AWRGGGSETQY
v_call: TRBV27; j_call: TRBJ1-5; cdr3_aa: ASSLNTDSNQPQH
v_call: TRBV7-9; j_call: TRBJ2-5; cdr3_aa: ASTPKGVQETQY
v_call: TRBV18; j_call: TRBJ1-5; cdr3_aa: ASSPESNSNQPQH
v_call: TRBV2; j_call: TRBJ1-6; cdr3_aa: ASSEGGAASSPLH